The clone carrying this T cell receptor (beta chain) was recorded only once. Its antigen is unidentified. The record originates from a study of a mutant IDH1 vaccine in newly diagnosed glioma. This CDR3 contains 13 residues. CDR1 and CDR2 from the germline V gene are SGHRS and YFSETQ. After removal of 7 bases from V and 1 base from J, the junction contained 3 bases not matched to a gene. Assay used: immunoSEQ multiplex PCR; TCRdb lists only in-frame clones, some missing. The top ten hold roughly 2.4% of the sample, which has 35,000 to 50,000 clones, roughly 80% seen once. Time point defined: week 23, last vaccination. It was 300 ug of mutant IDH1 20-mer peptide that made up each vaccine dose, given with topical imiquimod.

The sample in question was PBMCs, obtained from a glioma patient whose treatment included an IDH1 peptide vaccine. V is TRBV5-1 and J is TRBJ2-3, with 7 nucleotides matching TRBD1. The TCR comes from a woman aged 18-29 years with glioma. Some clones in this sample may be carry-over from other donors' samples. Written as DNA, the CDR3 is TGCGCCAGCCGACAGGGAGGCACAGATACGCAGTATTTT. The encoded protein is CASRQGGTDTQYF. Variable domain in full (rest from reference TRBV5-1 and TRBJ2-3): KAGVTQTPRYLIKTRGQQVTLSCSPISGHRSVSWYQQTPGQGLQFLFEYFSETQRNKGNFPGRFSGRQFSNSRSEMNVSTLELGDSALYLCASRQGGTDTQYFGPGTRLTVL.